This T cell receptor beta chain was sequenced for a study of T cells expressing NK-cell markers. Study-wide findings and caveats: Six or seven donors showed dominant NKG2C+ clonotypes comprising roughly 1.0-7.5% of their CD8+ T cells.

Points on this clonotype: Its antigen remains unidentified.

The CDR3 contains 16 residues. UMIs accompanied the 5'RACE template switching by which TCR beta cDNA was made. TCRdb reworked the 5' RACE reads into one entry per CDR3 protein, no DNA. This table lists 400,000 to 450,000 distinct CDR3 sequences. What was sequenced was blood T cells: a sorted CD56 or NKG2C T cell subset, CD4+ or CD8+ T cells, or bulk PBMC T cells (not recorded which). The sequence was obtained from a woman between 18 and 75 years old in good health. This sequence joins TRBV12-3 or TRBV12-4 and TRBJ2-1; TCRdb's assignment of TRBD1 cannot be checked, as there is no DNA. The CDR3 here is CASSPRTGQTYNEQFF.